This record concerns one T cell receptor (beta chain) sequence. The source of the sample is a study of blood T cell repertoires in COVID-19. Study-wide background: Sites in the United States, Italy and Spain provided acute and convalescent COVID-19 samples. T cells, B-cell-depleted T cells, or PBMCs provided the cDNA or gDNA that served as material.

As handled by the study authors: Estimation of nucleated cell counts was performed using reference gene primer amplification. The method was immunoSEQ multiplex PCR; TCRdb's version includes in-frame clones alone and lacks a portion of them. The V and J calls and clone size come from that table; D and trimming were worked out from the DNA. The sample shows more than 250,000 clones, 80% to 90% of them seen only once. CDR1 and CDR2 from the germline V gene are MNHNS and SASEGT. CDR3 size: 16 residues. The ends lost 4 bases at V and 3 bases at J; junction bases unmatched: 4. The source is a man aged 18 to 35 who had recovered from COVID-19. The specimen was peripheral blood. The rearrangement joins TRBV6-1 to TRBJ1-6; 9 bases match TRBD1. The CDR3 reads CASSGGQGGYNSPLHF. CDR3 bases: TGTGCCAGCAGTGGGGGACAGGGCGGCTATAATTCACCCCTCCACTTT.